Listed below are T cell receptor beta chains from one sample, sequenced in a study of T cells in Graves' hyperthyroidism and ophthalmopathy. Each CDR3 protein gets one entry after TCRdb re-called the multiplex PCR reads with MiXCR. This sample has approximately 300,000 distinct CDR3 sequences, with 16% found just once. Material: blood. Receptors originate from a man aged 25-40 years with Graves' hyperthyroidism. Each CDR3 is given with its conserved first and last residue. The D gene is left open where the match is weak. For some rows the clone size is stated as once, few or many, or as a class when expanded; others skip it.

j_call clone_size d_call v_call cdr3_aa cdr3_nt
TRBJ2-1 NA TRBD1 TRBV7-3 CASSQVGGDRYNEQFF TGTGCCAGCAGCCAAGTAGGGGGCGACCGCTACAATGAGCAGTTCTTC
TRBJ1-5 many TRBD1 TRBV20-1 CSATQGGDQPQHF TGCAGTGCCACACAGGGGGGGGATCAGCCCCAGCATTTT
TRBJ1-5 many NA TRBV2 CASRGDSNQPQHF TGTGCCAGCAGGGGCGATAGCAATCAGCCCCAGCATTTT
TRBJ2-7 many TRBD2 TRBV20-1 CSAGTSGSPTYEQYF TGCAGTGCCGGGACTAGCGGGAGCCCGACCTACGAGCAGTACTTC
TRBJ1-5 NA NA TRBV2 CARMGHRLGNQPQHF TGTGCCAGAATGGGACACCGCCTTGGGAATCAGCCCCAGCATTTT
TRBJ2-7 few NA TRBV30 CARRKDSSYEQYF TGTGCCCGCCGGAAGGACTCATCCTACGAGCAGTACTTC
TRBJ2-3 many NA TRBV11-2 CASSLTQATDTQYF TGTGCCAGCAGCTTAACGCAGGCAACAGATACGCAGTATTTT
TRBJ2-1 many TRBD1 TRBV7-3 CASSVTGGDYNEQFF TGTGCCAGCAGCGTCACAGGGGGCGATTACAATGAGCAGTTCTTC
TRBJ2-7 few NA TRBV24-1 CATSDPTVSYEQYF TGTGCCACCAGTGACCCGACAGTTTCCTACGAGCAGTACTTC
TRBJ1-6 few TRBD1 TRBV2 CASMRDRGTNSPLHF TGTGCCAGCATGAGGGACAGGGGGACTAATTCACCCCTCCACTTT
TRBJ2-5 many NA TRBV12-3/TRBV12-4 CASSLATGTKETQYF TGTGCCAGCAGTTTAGCCACAGGGACCAAAGAGACCCAGTACTTC
TRBJ2-3 many NA TRBV2 CASSLGMTGAADTQYF TGTGCCAGCAGCCTTGGCATGACGGGAGCGGCAGATACGCAGTATTTT
TRBJ2-5 many NA TRBV12-3/TRBV12-4 CASSPHLGLGETQYF TGTGCCAGCAGTCCGCACCTCGGCCTCGGGGAGACCCAGTACTTC
TRBJ2-7 NA TRBD2 TRBV5-1 CASSLAGPSPEQYF TGCGCCAGCAGCTTAGCGGGACCCTCCCCCGAGCAGTACTTC
TRBJ1-2 many NA TRBV11-2 CASRQGWSDGYTF TGTGCCAGCAGGCAAGGGTGGAGTGATGGCTACACCTTC
TRBJ2-5 NA TRBD2 TRBV7-2 CASSQTSRGRAEETQYF TGTGCCAGCAGCCAAACCTCTCGTGGGAGGGCCGAGGAGACCCAGTACTTC
TRBJ2-3 NA NA TRBV5-1 CASSSPLTGPPRGTTDTQYF TGCGCCAGCAGCTCCCCCCTCACAGGACCCCCGAGGGGGACCACAGATACGCAGTATTTT
TRBJ2-2 few NA TRBV5-1 CASSSYLNTGELFF TGCGCCAGCAGCTCTTACCTAAACACCGGGGAGCTGTTTTTT
TRBJ1-4 many NA TRBV5-1 CASRPQGLANEKLFF TGCGCCAGCAGGCCGCAGGGGTTGGCTAATGAAAAACTGTTTTTT
TRBJ2-5 many TRBD1 TRBV2 CASSDLTGQGETQYF TGTGCCAGCAGCGATTTGACAGGGCAGGGAGAGACCCAGTACTTC
TRBJ2-1 many TRBD2 TRBV2 CAARREAGDEQFF TGTGCCGCCAGGCGGGAGGCCGGCGATGAGCAGTTCTTC
TRBJ2-1 many NA TRBV28 CASTVDRYNEQFF TGTGCCAGCACCGTAGACCGCTACAATGAGCAGTTCTTC
TRBJ1-1 many NA TRBV30 CAWSVLTGNTEAFF TGTGCCTGGAGTGTACTGACAGGGAACACTGAAGCTTTCTTT
TRBJ1-2 few NA TRBV9 CASSVGNAGGGYTF TGTGCCAGCAGCGTAGGGAACGCTGGCGGCGGCTACACCTTC
TRBJ2-5 NA NA TRBV29-1 CSGQADDQETQYF TGCAGCGGTCAGGCAGATGATCAAGAGACCCAGTACTTC
TRBJ2-7 NA NA TRBV28 CASSFGPDYEQYF TGTGCCAGCAGTTTTGGCCCTGACTACGAGCAGTACTTC
TRBJ2-2 NA TRBD2 TRBV11-2 CASSFGGRGGELFF TGTGCCAGCAGCTTCGGGGGGAGGGGCGGGGAGCTGTTTTTT
TRBJ1-2 NA NA TRBV28 CASRPTGLYGYTF TGTGCCAGCAGGCCGACGGGGCTCTATGGCTACACCTTC
TRBJ1-5 many NA TRBV28 CASSLEWWGWGQPQHF TGTGCCAGCAGCCTGGAGTGGTGGGGATGGGGGCAGCCCCAGCATTTT
TRBJ2-7 many NA TRBV20-1 CSAPTFSSYEQYF TGCAGTGCGCCTACCTTTAGCTCCTACGAGCAGTACTTC
TRBJ2-7 many NA TRBV30 CAWRVTGSNSYEQYF TGTGCCTGGAGGGTCACGGGGAGTAACTCCTACGAGCAGTACTTC
TRBJ1-2 NA NA TRBV3-1 CASSPRGGGTAVGYGYTF TGTGCCAGCAGCCCACGCGGGGGGGGGACGGCGGTTGGCTATGGCTACACCTTC
TRBJ2-2 few NA TRBV10-1 CASSESGWTGELFF TGCGCCAGCAGTGAATCAGGGTGGACCGGGGAGCTGTTTTTT
TRBJ2-5 many TRBD2 TRBV3-1 CASSQMASSGRFGETQYF TGTGCCAGCAGCCAAATGGCGTCTAGCGGGAGGTTTGGGGAGACCCAGTACTTC
TRBJ2-5 many TRBD2 TRBV7-9 CASSLGAGGPQETQYF TGTGCCAGCAGCTTAGGAGCGGGAGGACCCCAAGAGACCCAGTACTTC
TRBJ1-4 few NA TRBV13 CASSLRSGGEKLFF TGTGCCAGCAGCCTCCGATCCGGCGGTGAAAAACTGTTTTTT
TRBJ2-7 few NA TRBV5-5 CASSLRFQNSYEQYF TGTGCCAGCAGCTTAAGGTTCCAGAATTCCTACGAGCAGTACTTC
TRBJ1-5 many NA TRBV6-1 CASSYLPYPGSNQPQHF TGTGCCAGCAGTTATCTACCTTATCCGGGTAGCAATCAGCCCCAGCATTTT
TRBJ2-7 few NA TRBV29-1 CSVATILSYEQYF TGCAGCGTTGCAACTATCCTCTCCTACGAGCAGTACTTC
TRBJ1-1 NA NA TRBV25-1 CASGSPLNTEAFF TGTGCCAGCGGGTCCCCTTTGAACACTGAAGCTTTCTTT
TRBJ2-3 few TRBD1 TRBV20-1 CSARGGQGGASTDTQYF TGCAGTGCTAGAGGGGGACAGGGGGGAGCTAGCACAGATACGCAGTATTTT
TRBJ2-1 NA NA TRBV10-3 CAISDVPLSDQFF TGTGCCATCAGTGATGTCCCTTTGAGTGATCAGTTCTTC